The 15 T cell receptor beta chains in this list originate from one sample, sequenced in a study of control samples from healthy donors and cancer patients. Profiling relied on immunoSEQ multiplex PCR, and the TCRdb table lists in-frame clones only, not all of them. Of about 120,000 clones in the sample, roughly 89% are singletons; the top ten hold 12%. The sequencing sample was made of blood. These receptors came from a young man in good health.

This chain connects TRBV6-5 to TRBJ1-3; tentative D call: TRBD1 (6 bases). CDR3 size: 14 residues. Per the germline V gene, CDR1 is MNHEY and CDR2 is SVGAGI. The germline V and J ends were trimmed by 8 bases and 2 bases, with 13 bases remaining between them. The CDR3 DNA sequence: TGTGCCAGCGGGAGGCAGGGGCCTGGAAACACCATATATTTT. This encodes CASGRQGPGNTIYF.

The chain recombines TRBV5-1 with TRBJ1-1, with no clear D. The CDR3 has 14 amino acids. Germline CDR1 is SGHRS and CDR2 is YFSETQ. V was pared by 0 bases and J by 0 bases, with 6 bases between. In DNA form, the CDR3 reads TGCGCCAGCAGCTTGGACGGGATGAACACTGAAGCTTTCTTT. Translation: CASSLDGMNTEAFF.

This clone occurred once. This rearrangement joins TRBV12-5 to TRBJ1-2; 8 bases line up with TRBD1. Germline V gene sequence: CDR1 LGHNT, CDR2 FRNRAP. The CDR3 length is 11 residues. V was pared by 9 bases and J by 8 bases, with 5 bases of the junction left unmatched. CDR3 in amino acids: CARGQVGGYTF. The CDR3 DNA is TGTGCTAGGGGACAGGTCGGAGGCTACACCTTC.

With respect to this clone: This CDR3 is also generated by other DNA sequences in the sample. The chain recombines TRBV3-1 (or the pseudogene TRBV3-2) with TRBJ1-2, with 7 bases aligning to TRBD1. The germline CDR1 and CDR2 sequences are LGHDT and YNNKEL (reference sequence). CDR3 length: 13 residues. The trim removed 1 base at V and 8 bases at J, leaving 4 bases unmatched. For the CDR3, the DNA is TGTGCCAGCAGCCAAGGACAGGGCGGCGGCTACACCTTC. Protein product: CASSQGQGGGYTF.

V usage is TRBV24-1 and J usage is TRBJ2-5, with 7 bases lining up with TRBD1. Germline CDR1 reads KGHDR; CDR2 reads SFDVKD. The V gene end was trimmed by 2 bases and the J gene end by 0 bases; junction bases not matched to a gene: 8. This CDR3 contains 17 residues. CDR3 DNA sequence: TGTGCCACCAGTGATTACGAGGGGACAGAGTACCAAGAGACCCAGTACTTC. As protein: CATSDYEGTEYQETQYF.

This chain's CDR3 is CASSWGNTEAFF. In nucleotides, the CDR3 is TGTGCCAGCAGCTGGGGGAACACTGAAGCTTTCTTT. The chain combines TRBV7-9 with TRBJ1-1; D is unclear. Germline CDR1 is SEHNR and CDR2 is FQNEAQ (reference sequence). The CDR3 spans 12 residues. The ends were cut back, 4 bases at V and 1 base at J, with 4 bases in the middle.

The chain joins TRBV7-2 to TRBJ2-7; D is unclear. The CDR3 sequence is 15 residues long. The germline CDR1 and CDR2 sequences are SGHTA and FQGNSA. V was shortened by 5 bases and J by 0 bases, with 14 bases between the two germline ends. CDR3 in amino acids: CASSLYLTSSYEQYF. CDR3 DNA sequence: TGTGCCAGCAGCCTCTACTTGACCTCCTCCTACGAGCAGTACTTC.

The chain couples TRBV2 to TRBJ2-7; maybe TRBD1 (6 bases). The CDR3 sequence is 15 residues long. The V end lost 2 bases, the J end lost 5 bases, and 16 bases lay between the germline ends. The germline CDR1 and CDR2 sequences are SNHLY and FYNNEI. The CDR3 loop is CASSEMGRGSHEQYF. The CDR3 region has the DNA TGTGCCAGCAGTGAAATGGGCAGGGGATCCCACGAGCAGTACTTC.

The chain combines TRBV7-6 with TRBJ2-7, with 10 bases identical to TRBD1. The CDR3 has 17 residues. The V gene end was trimmed by 4 bases and the J gene end by 3 bases; junction bases not matched to a gene: 12. Germline V lookup: CDR1 SGHVS, CDR2 FNYEAQ. The CDR3 spells CASSSGTGAAPLYEQYF. CDR3 DNA: TGTGCCAGCAGCTCCGGGACAGGGGCAGCTCCCCTCTACGAGCAGTACTTC.

The CDR3 region is CASSLDRGRHGYTF. CDR3 sequence (DNA): TGTGCCAGCAGCCTAGACAGGGGACGTCATGGCTACACCTTC. The chain couples TRBV3-1 (or the pseudogene TRBV3-2) to TRBJ1-2, with 8 bases aligning to TRBD1. The germline gives CDR1 LGHDT, CDR2 YNNKEL (reference sequence). This CDR3 is built from 14 residues. Losses at the gene ends were 4 bases for V and 6 bases for J; bases not matched to a gene: 7.

The gene calls are TRBV11-3 and TRBJ1-2; D remains unclear. Germline loops: CDR1 SGHNT, CDR2 YENEEA. Trimming removed 0 bases from V and 8 bases from J, with 10 bases in between. This CDR3 region has 13 residues. CDR3 sequence: CASSLEGLRGYTF. In nucleotides, the CDR3 is TGTGCCAGCAGCTTAGAAGGACTGAGAGGCTACACCTTC.

The V gene is TRBV10-3, the J gene TRBJ1-3; 7 bases are shared with TRBD1. J lost 5 bases, V lost 10 bases, and 11 bases had no gene match. CDR3 size: 14 residues. Germline V CDR1 and CDR2: ENHRY, SYGVKD. CDR3 protein: CATLPQGGRNTIYF. The CDR3 region has the DNA TGTGCCACCCTGCCCCAGGGGGGGAGAAACACCATATATTTT.

The chain combines TRBV18 with TRBJ2-1; 9 nucleotides agree with TRBD2. The V segment lost 6 bases and the J segment 8 bases; nucleotides outside the gene matches: 11. There are 15 residues in the CDR3. Germline CDR1 and CDR2: KGHSH and LQKENI. The CDR3 loop is CASSRGGGLVHEQFF. In DNA, the CDR3 is TGTGCCAGCTCCCGCGGGGGGGGTCTCGTCCATGAGCAGTTCTTC.

This clone was seen only once. The chain links TRBV28 to TRBJ2-2; 10 bases are a match to TRBD1. This CDR3 has 14 amino acids. Germline V gene sequence: CDR1 MDHEN, CDR2 SYDVKM. The ends lost 5 bases at V and 9 bases at J; junction bases unmatched: 6. CDR3 DNA sequence: TGTGCCAGCAGTGATGACAGGGGGCTCCGGGAGCTGTTTTTT. Amino acid sequence: CASSDDRGLRELFF.

CDR3 sequence (DNA): TGTGCCTGGGCAGGTAGCTCCTACAATGAGCAGTTCTTC. It translates to CAWAGSSYNEQFF. The V call is TRBV30, the J call TRBJ2-1; D remains unclear. Germline V CDR1 and CDR2: GTSNPN, SVGIG (reference sequence). Trimming took off 5 bases at V and 0 bases at J, with 8 bases between the two ends. The CDR3 covers 13 residues.